A single sample gave rise to the 10 T cell receptor beta chains below, sequenced in a study of blood T cell repertoires in COVID-19 (dated by TCRdb to about 2020). The method was the immunoSEQ multiplex PCR assay. The table comes from immuneACCESS by way of TCRdb, which keeps in-frame sequences with V and J called. Part of the clones is missing from these tables; in studies checked, under half for an unresolved V gene and the rest for unknown reasons. This sample gives approximately 260,000 clones in total; 70% to 90% of them show up just once. Together, the top ten hold less than 4.5% of the sample. The sequenced material came from peripheral blood. These receptors came from a man younger than 30 with active or convalescent COVID-19.

The chain uses TRBV10-3 and TRBJ1-2, with 9 bases lining up with TRBD1. The V gene's germline CDR1 is ENHRY and CDR2 SYGVKD. The V and J ends lost 10 bases and 6 bases, in that order; junction bases with no gene match: 18. The CDR3 loop spans 16 amino acids. The CDR3 DNA sequence: TGTGCCACTCTGGGGGGACAGGGTCTCAGGGTGGATGGCTACACCTTC. It specifies CATLGGQGLRVDGYTF.

This rearrangement joins TRBV6-2 or TRBV6-3 to TRBJ2-3; 12 bases match TRBD2. Germline V gives CDR1 MNHEY, CDR2 SVGEGT. CDR3 length: 16 residues. The junction had 3 bases not matched to a gene; V was cut back by 2 bases and J by 3 bases. CDR3 sequence: CASSYPSGGATDTQYF. Written as DNA, the CDR3 is TGTGCCAGCAGTTACCCTAGCGGGGGGGCTACAGATACGCAGTATTTT.

This clone has more than one count but fewer than ten. The V and J genes are TRBV18 and TRBJ1-1, with 8 bases lining up with TRBD1. The trim removed 4 bases at V and 5 bases at J, leaving 3 bases unmatched. Germline V gene data show CDR1 as KGHSH and CDR2 as LQKENI. This CDR3 has 13 residues. The CDR3 region is CASSRTGTTEAFF. For the CDR3, the DNA is TGTGCCAGCTCACGGACAGGGACTACTGAAGCTTTCTTT.

J is TRBJ2-1 and V is TRBV6-4; D gene uncertain. The germline gives CDR1 MRHNA, CDR2 SNTAGT. The CDR3 is made up of 13 amino acids. V gave up 4 bases and J gave up 7 bases, with 11 bases separating them. CDR3 residues: CASSAGDGNEQFF. CDR3 sequence (DNA): TGTGCCAGCAGTGCTGGAGACGGGAATGAGCAGTTCTTC.

As concerns this clone: Sequence at one end of the junction differs from germline and may be a read error. This rearrangement joins TRBV6-5 to TRBJ1-6; unclear D gene. Germline-derived CDR1 and CDR2 are MNHEY and SVGAGI. The CDR3 runs 12 residues. CDR3 sequence reads: CASSLINAPLHF. CDR3 bases: TGTGCCAGCAGCCTAATTAATGCACCCCTCCACTTT.

CDR3 in DNA: TGCAGCGTCGCCGGACAGGGAGGGGCTGAAGCTTTCTTT. This gives the protein CSVAGQGGAEAFF. The chain has TRBV29-1 and TRBJ1-1; 8 positions match TRBD1. V was pared by 6 bases and J by 6 bases, with 9 bases of the junction left unmatched. In germline, CDR1 is SQVTM, CDR2 ANQGSEA. The CDR3 is 13 residues long.

The chain carries TRBV12-3 or TRBV12-4 and TRBJ2-7, with TRBD2 identical over 7 bases. Trimming at V came to 6 bases and at J to 6 bases, leaving 2 bases not matched to a gene. CDR3 length: 11 amino acids. The CDR3 sequence: CASSPGGEQYF. CDR3 in DNA: TGTGCCAGCAGCCCGGGGGGCGAGCAGTACTTC.

The chain joins TRBV6-5 to TRBJ2-5; 9 nucleotides match TRBD2. The CDR3 covers 16 residues. Germline CDR1 reads MNHEY; CDR2 reads SVGAGI. Germline trimming cut 2 bases from V and 5 bases from J; bases unmatched to any gene: 9. Written as DNA, the CDR3 is TGTGCCAGCAGTTACCGTCCGGCGGGGGGGCAGGAGACCCAGTACTTC. Amino acid sequence: CASSYRPAGGQETQYF.

V gene TRBV3-1 (or the pseudogene TRBV3-2) combines with J gene TRBJ1-2; the D is unclear. Trimming stripped 0 bases from V and 4 bases from J, with 12 bases between. Germline lookup yields CDR1 LGHDT and CDR2 YNNKEL (reference sequence). The CDR3 loop spans 15 amino acids. In nucleotides, the CDR3 is TGTGCCAGCAGCCAAGAGCACAGATCATCCTATGGCTACACCTTC. Protein product: CASSQEHRSSYGYTF.

This chain uses TRBV5-1 with TRBJ2-2; the D gene is possibly TRBD1 (5 bases). The V end was cut by 3 bases, the J end by 7 bases, with 10 bases between. This CDR3 comprises 13 residues. Germline CDR1 is SGHRS and CDR2 is YFSETQ. CDR3 sequence: CASSWIGDGELFF. CDR3 nucleotides: TGCGCCAGCAGCTGGATAGGGGACGGGGAGCTGTTTTTT. Together with reference TRBV5-1 and TRBJ2-2, the CDR3 gives the full variable domain: KAGVTQTPRYLIKTRGQQVTLSCSPISGHRSVSWYQQTPGQGLQFLFEYFSETQRNKGNFPGRFSGRQFSNSRSEMNVSTLELGDSALYLCASSWIGDGELFFGEGSRLTVL.